This T cell receptor (beta chain) was identified in a study of shared clonotypes between healthy human individuals. CDR1 SGHDN and CDR2 FVKESK come from the germline V gene. V dropped 0 bases and J dropped 6 bases, with 15 bases sitting between them. The CDR3 sequence is 17 residues long. The assay was immunoSEQ multiplex PCR, and TCRdb's table has in-frame clones only and misses some. The sample records roughly 2.6 million clones, just over 90% being singletons. The chain uses TRBV14 and TRBJ1-6; possible D gene TRBD1, 5 bases. This TCR derives from a man aged 18 to 30 in good health. The specimen sequenced was naive CD4+ T cells sorted from blood. Described subset: CD45RA+ positively selected. CDR3 nucleotide sequence: TGTGCCAGCAGCCAAGATCTGATGGCAGGGACTAATTCACCCCTCCACTTT. Translating it yields CASSQDLMAGTNSPLHF.